The 28 T cell receptor beta chains in this list originate from one sample, sequenced in a study of blood T cell repertoires in COVID-19. Assay used: immunoSEQ multiplex PCR; TCRdb lists only in-frame clones, some missing. The sample has 300,000 or so clones, about four fifths seen once. What was sequenced was peripheral blood. All receptors come from a woman in her fifties or sixties with acute or convalescent COVID-19.

The rearrangement joins TRBV3-1 (or the pseudogene TRBV3-2) to TRBJ2-5; possibly TRBD1 for D (6 bases). CDR1 LGHDT and CDR2 YNNKEL come from the germline V gene (reference sequence). The ends were cut back, 6 bases at V and 1 base at J, with 12 bases in the middle. The CDR3 sequence is 14 residues long. Here the CDR3 DNA reads TGTGCCAGCAGTCCACCAGGGGCCCAAGAGACCCAGTACTTC. Translation gives CASSPPGAQETQYF.

The gene calls are TRBV24-1 and TRBJ2-1; 11 positions agree with TRBD2. Germline V gives CDR1 KGHDR, CDR2 SFDVKD. The CDR3 spans 16 residues. With 6 bases clipped from V and 0 bases from J, the junction kept 3 bases outside the gene matches. CDR3 amino acids: CATSTSGGSSYNEQFF. The CDR3 DNA reads TGTGCCACCAGTACTAGCGGGGGAAGCTCCTACAATGAGCAGTTCTTC.

This chain uses TRBV21-1 with TRBJ2-1; the D segment call TRBD1 is taken from the table without a DNA check. TRBV21-1 is a pseudogene segment. The CDR3 length is 11 residues. DNA of the CDR3: TGTGCCAGCAGCACTGGACACGGGCGGTTCTTC. Amino acids: CASSTGHGRFF.

The CDR3 loop is CVDGGDLSNEQFF. CDR3 in DNA: TGTGTCGACGGGGGGGACTTGAGCAATGAGCAGTTCTTC. The chain recombines TRBV5-4 with TRBJ2-1, with TRBD2 matching over 8 bases. CDR1 is SGHNT, CDR2 YYREEE, per germline (reference sequence). The CDR3 runs 13 residues.

This sequence joins TRBV15 and TRBJ2-3; possibly TRBD2 for D (6 bases). The germline CDR1 and CDR2 sequences are LNHNV and YYDKDF (reference sequence). The CDR3 consists of 16 residues. Trimming took 0 bases from V and 4 from J, leaving 14 bases between them. The CDR3 reads CATSRDLGTVSDTQYF. CDR3 nucleotide sequence: TGTGCCACCAGCAGAGATTTAGGGACTGTCTCAGATACGCAGTATTTT.

The CDR3 nucleotides are TGTGCCAGCAGTTACTCACTCCAAAGGGGCTCCTACGAGCAGTACTTC. Protein sequence: CASSYSLQRGSYEQYF. The chain recombines TRBV6-2 or TRBV6-3 with TRBJ2-7; a possible D gene is TRBD1 (5 bases). Germline V gene lookup returns CDR1 MNHEY and CDR2 SVGEGT. Trimming left V 0 bases short and J 0 bases short, with 12 bases between. The CDR3 runs to 16 residues.

This chain links TRBV4-3 with TRBJ2-5; weak D call: TRBD2 (7 bases). Germline loops: CDR1 LGHNA, CDR2 YSLEER. V was shortened by 0 bases and J by 5 bases, with 13 bases between the two germline ends. The CDR3 sequence is 15 residues long. The CDR3 DNA is TGCGCCAGCAGCCAAGAGGTCAGGGGAGGGGAGACCCAGTACTTC. Its translation is CASSQEVRGGETQYF.

V gene TRBV10-3 combines with J gene TRBJ2-7; D may be TRBD1 (5 bases). The CDR3 extends over 12 amino acids. Trimming removed 5 bases from V and 1 base from J, with 6 bases in between. Germline V gene lookup returns CDR1 ENHRY and CDR2 SYGVKD. Here the CDR3 reads CAISRGSYEQYF. The CDR3 DNA reads as TGTGCCATCAGTAGGGGATCCTACGAGCAGTACTTC.

This chain links TRBV5-5 with TRBJ1-2; TRBD1 might be the D (5 bases). This CDR3 is built from 12 residues. The V gene lost 3 bases and the J gene lost 8 bases, with 11 bases spanning the gap. The germline V gene encodes CDR1 SGHKS and CDR2 YYEKEE (reference sequence). The CDR3 nucleotides read TGTGCCAGCAGCTCAGGGATGGGGGGCTACACCTTC. This codes for CASSSGMGGYTF.

Of note for this clone: At one of its ends the junction is not consistent with the germline gene, which may arise from a read error. V gene TRBV29-1 combines with J gene TRBJ2-7, with D possibly matching TRBD2 (5 bases). This CDR3 spans 11 amino acids. Germline V lookup: CDR1 SQVTM, CDR2 ANQGSEA. This CDR3 is CSVLDGISHHF. As DNA, the CDR3 is TGCAGCGTTTTAGACGGGATTTCACACCACTTC.

The rearrangement joins TRBV21-1 to TRBJ1-2; whether TRBD1, the table's D call, matches the DNA was not checked. TRBV21-1 is recorded as a pseudogene. This CDR3 region has 20 residues. DNA of the CDR3: TGTGCCAGCAGCAAAGATCAGGTCAGGCGCCCACCTGAATCTAACTATGGCTACACCTTC. It encodes CASSKDQVRRPPESNYGYTF.

In nucleotides, the CDR3 is TGTGCCATCAGGGGAACCGGGACTCTCTACAATGAGCAGTTCTTC. It translates to CAIRGTGTLYNEQFF. V is TRBV10-3 and J is TRBJ2-1, with TRBD2 as a possible D gene (6 bases). The CDR3 extends over 15 amino acids. Germline CDR1 and CDR2: ENHRY and SYGVKD. V lost 6 bases and J lost 3, with 15 bases in between.

This clone is a singleton in its sample. The chain recombines TRBV30 with TRBJ1-1; maybe TRBD1 (5 bases). Between the trimmed V and J ends, which lost 4 bases and 10 bases, there was a span of 13 bases. Germline CDR1 GTSNPN, CDR2 SVGIG (reference sequence). There are 11 residues in the CDR3. The CDR3: CAWTPGVGAFF. CDR3 nucleotides: TGTGCCTGGACGCCGGGGGTGGGAGCTTTCTTT.

The V gene is TRBV4-1, the J gene TRBJ1-1; D might be TRBD1 (6 bases). The CDR3 sequence is 13 residues long. Looked up from germline, CDR1 is MGHRA and CDR2 is YSYEKL. Trimming shortened V by 2 bases and J by 5 bases, and 9 bases separated the two germline ends. This chain's CDR3 is CASSQNRVTEAFF. The CDR3, as DNA: TGCGCCAGCAGCCAAAACAGGGTGACTGAAGCTTTCTTT.

The chain joins TRBV25-1 to TRBJ2-1, with TRBD1 matching over 7 bases. Trimming at V came to 8 bases and at J to 10 bases, leaving 11 bases not matched to a gene. The CDR3 extends over 13 amino acids. Germline V gene data show CDR1 as MGHDK and CDR2 as SYGVNS. CDR3 sequence reads: CASQDRLVEEQFF. In DNA form, the CDR3 reads TGTGCCAGCCAGGACAGGCTTGTTGAGGAGCAGTTCTTC.

The rearrangement uses TRBV5-1 and TRBJ2-5; 11 bases map to TRBD2. The germline V gene encodes CDR1 SGHRS and CDR2 YFSETQ. The CDR3 totals 16 residues. With V trimmed by 2 bases and J by 1 base, 4 bases remained unmatched. CDR3 sequence: CASSFLAGGTQETQYF. In DNA form, the CDR3 reads TGCGCCAGCAGCTTCCTAGCGGGGGGCACCCAAGAGACCCAGTACTTC.

The rearrangement links TRBV5-6 to TRBJ1-2; perhaps TRBD1 as D (6 bases). Per the germline V gene, CDR1 is SGHDT and CDR2 is YYEEEE. Trimming removed 4 bases at V and 2 bases at J, with 12 bases between. The CDR3 runs 14 residues. The CDR3 region is CASSGYRENYGYTF. The CDR3 bases are TGTGCCAGCAGCGGCTACAGGGAAAACTATGGCTACACCTTC.

The rearrangement links TRBV4-2 to TRBJ2-5; weak D call: TRBD2 (6 bases). Trimming removed 0 bases from V and 5 bases from J, with 13 bases in between. From germline, CDR1 is LGHNA and CDR2 YNFKEQ. The CDR3 is made up of 15 amino acids. The CDR3 region has the DNA TGTGCCAGCAGCCAAGATGGGGGGAAGGAGGAGACCCAGTACTTC. Translation gives CASSQDGGKEETQYF.

This clone showed up just once. CDR3 DNA: TGTGCCAGCAGCCCCCTGACTAGCGTAAATGAGCAGTTCTTC. Protein: CASSPLTSVNEQFF. This chain joins TRBV9 and TRBJ2-1; 8 positions match TRBD2. The CDR3 contains 14 residues. Germline V gene sequence: CDR1 SGDLS, CDR2 YYNGEE. V gave up 4 bases and J gave up 7 bases; unmatched junction bases: 7.

The rearrangement joins TRBV5-1 to TRBJ1-1; 9 nucleotides match TRBD1. This CDR3 has 15 amino acids. J gave up 5 bases and V 2 bases, and 7 bases lay outside the gene matches. Germline assignment: CDR1 SGHRS and CDR2 YFSETQ. CDR3 region: CASSLTGTGLTEAFF. For the CDR3, the DNA is TGCGCCAGCAGCTTAACCGGGACAGGGCTAACTGAAGCTTTCTTT.

The chain is built from TRBV9 and TRBJ2-1; no clear D gene. V lost 0 bases and J lost 9, with 10 bases in between. The CDR3 extends over 13 amino acids. CDR1 SGDLS and CDR2 YYNGEE come from the germline V gene. CDR3 sequence reads: CASSVGQATEQFF. The CDR3 nucleotides are TGTGCCAGCAGCGTAGGTCAAGCGACTGAGCAGTTCTTC.

The rearrangement links TRBV7-9 to TRBJ1-4; 10 nucleotides line up with TRBD1. V trimming: 7 bases; J trimming: 8 bases; junction bases outside the gene matches: 7. Germline-derived CDR1 and CDR2 are SEHNR and FQNEAQ (reference sequence). This CDR3 spans 14 amino acids. The CDR3 nucleotides are TGTGCCAGCACCCGGGGGACAGGGGCCGAAAAACTGTTTTTT. Its protein product is CASTRGTGAEKLFF.

This clone appeared a few times. This chain links TRBV5-4 with TRBJ1-1, with a weak D call TRBD1 (6 bases). Germline CDR1 SGHNT, CDR2 YYREEE (reference sequence). The CDR3 length is 15 residues. The V gene lost 1 base and the J gene lost 2 bases, with 12 bases spanning the gap. The chain's CDR3 is CASSLTGILNTEAFF. The DNA for the CDR3 is TGTGCCAGCAGCTTGACAGGGATCCTAAACACTGAAGCTTTCTTT.

The CDR3 coding sequence is TGTGCCTCCCTCTTGGGTATAGCGGGCACAGATACGCAGTATTTT. As protein: CASLLGIAGTDTQYF. This rearrangement joins TRBV5-8 to TRBJ2-3, with D possibly TRBD2 on 6 matching bases. V was trimmed by 10 bases and J by 1 base, leaving 19 bases between them. The CDR3 is made up of 15 amino acids. Germline CDR1 is SGHTS and CDR2 is YDEGEE.

This clone appeared a few times. V usage is TRBV2 and J usage is TRBJ2-6; no firm D call. The ends were cut back, 4 bases at V and 0 bases at J, with 4 bases in the middle. This CDR3 contains 14 residues. Germline CDR1 is SNHLY and CDR2 is FYNNEI. The CDR3 coding sequence is TGTGCCAGCAGTGGTAGCTCTGGGGCCAACGTCCTGACTTTC. Its protein product is CASSGSSGANVLTF.

The chain combines TRBV3-1 (or the pseudogene TRBV3-2) with TRBJ2-1; 12 nucleotides match TRBD2. Germline CDR1 LGHDT, CDR2 YNNKEL (reference sequence). V trimming: 3 bases; J trimming: 6 bases; junction bases outside the gene matches: 6. The CDR3 has 16 amino acids. The CDR3 DNA reads TGTGCCAGCAGCCATACCGGGACTAGCGGGTCCAATGAGCAGTTCTTC. Translation: CASSHTGTSGSNEQFF.

The chain recombines TRBV4-2 with TRBJ2-1, with a tentative D call TRBD2 (5 bases). Germline lookup yields CDR1 LGHNA and CDR2 YNFKEQ. CDR3 length equals 14 residues. Trimming stripped 0 bases from V and 7 bases from J, with 10 bases between. For the CDR3, the DNA is TGTGCCAGCAGCCAAGAAGAGCCGGGGAATGAGCAGTTCTTC. Translating it yields CASSQEEPGNEQFF.

The gene calls are TRBV25-1 and TRBJ1-2, with 9 bases fitting TRBD1. Germline CDR1 MGHDK, CDR2 SYGVNS. V gave up 2 bases and J gave up 8 bases; unmatched junction bases: 12. The CDR3 is made up of 16 amino acids. The CDR3 region is CASSEPLGTGPYGYTF. CDR3 in DNA: TGTGCCAGCAGTGAACCCCTGGGGACAGGGCCCTACGGCTACACCTTC.